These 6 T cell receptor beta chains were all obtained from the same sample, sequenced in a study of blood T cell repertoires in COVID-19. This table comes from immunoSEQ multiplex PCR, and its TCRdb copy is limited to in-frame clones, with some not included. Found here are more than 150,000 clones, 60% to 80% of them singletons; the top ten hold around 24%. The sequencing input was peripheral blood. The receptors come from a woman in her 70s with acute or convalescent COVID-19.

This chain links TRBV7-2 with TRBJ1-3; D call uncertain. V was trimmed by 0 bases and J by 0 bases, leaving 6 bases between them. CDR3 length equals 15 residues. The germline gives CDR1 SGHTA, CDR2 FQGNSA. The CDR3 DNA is TGTGCCAGCAGCTTAGCGTTCGGCTCTGGAAACACCATATATTTT. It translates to CASSLAFGSGNTIYF.

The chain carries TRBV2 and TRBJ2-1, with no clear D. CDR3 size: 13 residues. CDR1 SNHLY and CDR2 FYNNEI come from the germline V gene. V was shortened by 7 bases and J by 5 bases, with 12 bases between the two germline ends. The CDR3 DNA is TGTGCCAGCAAAATTTGGCCAGACAATGAGCAGTTCTTC. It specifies CASKIWPDNEQFF. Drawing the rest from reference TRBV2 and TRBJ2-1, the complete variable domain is EPEVTQTPSHQVTQMGQEVILRCVPISNHLYFYWYRQILGQKVEFLVSFYNNEISEKSEIFDDQFSVERPDGSNFTLKIRSTKLEDSAMYFCASKIWPDNEQFFGPGTRLTVL.

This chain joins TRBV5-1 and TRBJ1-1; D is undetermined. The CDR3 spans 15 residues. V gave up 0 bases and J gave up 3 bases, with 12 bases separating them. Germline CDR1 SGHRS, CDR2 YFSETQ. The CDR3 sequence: CASSLGLFPYTEAFF. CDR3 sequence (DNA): TGCGCCAGCAGCTTGGGACTTTTCCCCTACACTGAAGCTTTCTTT.

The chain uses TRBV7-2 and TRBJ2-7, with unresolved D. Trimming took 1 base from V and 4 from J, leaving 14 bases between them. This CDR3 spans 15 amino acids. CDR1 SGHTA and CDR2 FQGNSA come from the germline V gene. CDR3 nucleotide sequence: TGTGCCAGCAGCTTAGGCAGGTTTACTTTATACGAGCAGTACTTC. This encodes CASSLGRFTLYEQYF. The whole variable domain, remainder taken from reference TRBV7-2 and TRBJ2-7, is GAGVSQSPSNKVTEKGKDVELRCDPISGHTALYWYRQSLGQGLEFLIYFQGNSAPDKSGLPSDRFSAERTGGSVSTLTIQRTQQEDSAVYLCASSLGRFTLYEQYFGPGTRLTVT.

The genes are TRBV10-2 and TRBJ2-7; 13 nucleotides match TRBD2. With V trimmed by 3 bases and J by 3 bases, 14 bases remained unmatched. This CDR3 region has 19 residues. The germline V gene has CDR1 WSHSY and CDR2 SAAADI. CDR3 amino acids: CASSDQAGTSGMTGYEQYF. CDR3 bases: TGCGCCAGCAGTGATCAAGCCGGGACTAGCGGGATGACAGGCTACGAGCAGTACTTC.

This CDR3 reads CASSTGPRPGDTEAFF. In nucleotides, the CDR3 is TGTGCCAGCAGCACAGGCCCTAGACCAGGTGACACTGAAGCTTTCTTT. V usage is TRBV27 and J usage is TRBJ1-1; tentatively, D is TRBD1 (5 bases). This CDR3 is 16 amino acids long. The V gene's germline CDR1 is MNHEY and CDR2 SMNVEV (reference sequence). V dropped 6 bases and J dropped 3 bases, with 20 bases sitting between them.